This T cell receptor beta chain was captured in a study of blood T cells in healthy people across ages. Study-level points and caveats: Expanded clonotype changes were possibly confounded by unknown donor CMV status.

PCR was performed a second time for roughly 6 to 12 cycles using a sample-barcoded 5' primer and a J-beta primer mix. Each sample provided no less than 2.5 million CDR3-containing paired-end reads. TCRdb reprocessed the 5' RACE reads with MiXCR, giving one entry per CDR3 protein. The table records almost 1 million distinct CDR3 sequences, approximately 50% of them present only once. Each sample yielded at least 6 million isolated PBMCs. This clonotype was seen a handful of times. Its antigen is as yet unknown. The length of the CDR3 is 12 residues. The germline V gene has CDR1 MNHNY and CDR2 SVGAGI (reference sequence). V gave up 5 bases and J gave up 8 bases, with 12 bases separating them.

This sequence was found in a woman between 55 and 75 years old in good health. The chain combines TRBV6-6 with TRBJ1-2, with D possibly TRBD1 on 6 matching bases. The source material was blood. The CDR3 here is CASSIQGGGYTF. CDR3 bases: TGTGCCAGCAGTATACAGGGAGGCGGCTACACCTTC.